These T cell receptor beta chains were read from a single sample in a study of CD8 T cells in Susac syndrome. In TCRdb, the immunoSEQ multiplex PCR reads were re-called with MiXCR into one record per CDR3 protein. The repertoire holds fewer than 150,000 distinct CDR3 sequences, 94% seen once, with approximately 0.3% in the top ten. The sample comprised CD8+ T cells from PBMCs. The receptors come from a human donor in good health. Both conserved end residues are part of each CDR3. Each record gives: D gene, clone size, V gene, J gene, CDR3 protein, CDR3 DNA. The D gene is left open where the match is weak. A clone size is listed for some rows: how often the clone was seen (once, few, many), or a class if it is expanded.

D: .; size: .; V: TRBV29-1; J: TRBJ1-2; CDR3: CSVSQGFLGYTF; DNA: TGCAGCGTTTCTCAGGGTTTTCTTGGCTACACCTTC
D: TRBD2; size: .; V: TRBV20-1; J: TRBJ2-4; CDR3: CSAEGLAGGPDKNIQYF; DNA: TGCAGTGCTGAGGGACTAGCGGGAGGGCCCGACAAAAACATTCAGTACTTC
D: .; size: .; V: TRBV15; J: TRBJ2-7; CDR3: CATSSGGTGEQYF; DNA: TGTGCCACCAGCAGTGGAGGGACCGGCGAGCAGTACTTC
D: .; size: .; V: TRBV29-1; J: TRBJ2-7; CDR3: CSVVGGGTYEQYF; DNA: TGCAGCGTTGTTGGGGGAGGAACCTACGAGCAGTACTTC
D: TRBD1; size: .; V: TRBV27; J: TRBJ2-7; CDR3: CASSGTGAYEQYF; DNA: TGTGCCAGCTCTGGGACAGGGGCCTACGAGCAGTACTTC
D: .; size: .; V: TRBV5-1; J: TRBJ2-7; CDR3: CASSLVGAPYEQYF; DNA: TGCGCCAGCAGCTTGGTCGGGGCCCCCTACGAGCAGTACTTC
D: .; size: .; V: TRBV27; J: TRBJ2-2; CDR3: CASSLTGNTGELFF; DNA: TGTGCCAGCAGCCTGACAGGGAACACCGGGGAGCTGTTTTTT
D: .; size: once; V: TRBV27; J: TRBJ1-5; CDR3: CASGPTGLIQPQHF; DNA: TGTGCCAGCGGACCTACAGGGTTGATTCAGCCCCAGCATTTT
D: .; size: .; V: TRBV27; J: TRBJ2-4; CDR3: CASSPGTMANIQYF; DNA: TGTGCCAGCAGTCCGGGGACGATGGCTAACATTCAGTACTTC
D: .; size: .; V: TRBV29-1; J: TRBJ2-1; CDR3: CSVPNPGLSYNEQFF; DNA: TGCAGCGTTCCCAATCCCGGGCTCTCCTACAATGAGCAGTTCTTC
D: TRBD2; size: once; V: TRBV9; J: TRBJ2-1; CDR3: CASSVPSGDEQFF; DNA: TGTGCCAGCAGCGTACCTAGCGGGGATGAGCAGTTCTTC
D: TRBD1; size: .; V: TRBV20-1; J: TRBJ2-1; CDR3: CSATQPGQSFWGSYNEQFF; DNA: TGCAGTGCTACCCAGCCGGGACAGTCATTTTGGGGCTCCTACAATGAGCAGTTCTTC
D: TRBD1; size: .; V: TRBV29-1; J: TRBJ1-1; CDR3: CSVEAVTGDLLNTEAFF; DNA: TGCAGCGTTGAGGCTGTGACAGGGGATCTTTTGAACACTGAAGCTTTCTTT
D: .; size: .; V: TRBV28; J: TRBJ2-4; CDR3: CASSSGRVNIQYF; DNA: TGTGCCAGCAGTTCCGGCAGAGTAAACATTCAGTACTTC
D: .; size: .; V: TRBV29-1; J: TRBJ2-7; CDR3: CSVVRSAYEQYF; DNA: TGCAGCGTTGTTCGCTCAGCCTACGAGCAGTACTTC
D: TRBD2; size: few; V: TRBV28; J: TRBJ2-3; CDR3: CASSLTSGGTDTQYF; DNA: TGTGCCAGCAGTCTTACTAGCGGAGGCACAGATACGCAGTATTTT
D: .; size: .; V: TRBV27; J: TRBJ2-5; CDR3: CASSFGRQGMVTQYF; DNA: TGTGCCAGCAGTTTCGGTCGGCAGGGAATGGTGACCCAGTACTTC
D: TRBD2; size: .; V: TRBV7-7; J: TRBJ2-1; CDR3: CASSPQRGAAYNEQFF; DNA: TGTGCTAGCAGCCCCCAGCGGGGTGCAGCCTACAATGAGCAGTTCTTC
D: .; size: .; V: TRBV7-8; J: TRBJ2-7; CDR3: CASSLADRTGNSYEQYF; DNA: TGTGCCAGCAGCTTAGCTGATCGCACAGGCAACTCCTACGAGCAGTACTTC
D: .; size: .; V: TRBV27; J: TRBJ2-3; CDR3: CATGTDTQYF; DNA: TGTGCCACCGGCACAGATACGCAGTATTTT
D: .; size: .; V: TRBV7-2; J: TRBJ1-3; CDR3: CASTAGNSGNTIYF; DNA: TGTGCCAGCACCGCAGGAAACTCTGGAAACACCATATATTTT
D: .; size: once; V: TRBV3-1; J: TRBJ2-1; CDR3: CASSQSVPTGTRGYNEQFF; DNA: TGTGCCAGCAGCCAAAGTGTACCCACCGGGACAAGAGGTTACAATGAGCAGTTCTTC
D: TRBD2; size: .; V: TRBV6-6; J: TRBJ2-7; CDR3: CASSRTTSTYSYEQYF; DNA: TGTGCCAGCAGTCGAACGACTAGCACGTACTCCTACGAGCAGTACTTC
D: TRBD2; size: .; V: TRBV7-2; J: TRBJ2-5; CDR3: CASSPQLAGAVETQYF; DNA: TGTGCCAGCAGCCCCCAGTTAGCGGGAGCGGTAGAGACCCAGTACTTC
D: .; size: .; V: TRBV20-1; J: TRBJ2-7; CDR3: CSAPRLEFLGEQYF; DNA: TGCAGTGCGCCCCGACTAGAGTTTCTTGGCGAGCAGTACTTC
D: TRBD1; size: .; V: TRBV20-1; J: TRBJ1-5; CDR3: CSATRTGRVVNQPQHF; DNA: TGCAGTGCTACCAGGACAGGGAGGGTAGTCAATCAGCCCCAGCATTTT
D: .; size: .; V: TRBV4-3; J: TRBJ2-7; CDR3: CASSQSLLQVYEQYF; DNA: TGCGCCAGCAGCCAAAGCCTCCTACAGGTCTACGAGCAGTACTTC
D: .; size: .; V: TRBV29-1; J: TRBJ2-1; CDR3: CSALPAVEENEQFF; DNA: TGCAGCGCCCTACCAGCGGTAGAGGAAAATGAGCAGTTCTTC
D: TRBD1; size: .; V: TRBV4-3; J: TRBJ1-2; CDR3: CASSQTLDRGYYGYTF; DNA: TGCGCCAGCAGCCAGACCTTGGACAGGGGGTACTATGGCTACACCTTC